Below, 16 T cell receptor beta chains from the same sample are listed, as sequenced in a study of cytomegalovirus exposure and HLA in healthy donors. The study ran its PCR with 60 Vbeta and 13 Jbeta primers. TCRdb's copy holds only in-frame clones and misses some; the assay was immunoSEQ multiplex PCR. The sample includes about 160,000 clones, about 80% of them seen just once. Material: PBMCs. All receptors come from a man in his thirties or forties in good health and CMV-seronegative.

The gene calls are TRBV7-2 and TRBJ2-3, with D maybe TRBD1 (6 bases). The ends were cut back, 4 bases at V and 2 bases at J, with 13 bases in the middle. Germline-derived CDR1 and CDR2 are SGHTA and FQGNSA. This CDR3 contains 15 residues. The CDR3 DNA sequence: TGTGCCAGCAGCTCCGCTGGGGGCCCCACAGATACGCAGTATTTT. It translates to CASSSAGGPTDTQYF.

The V call is TRBV5-1, the J call TRBJ2-1; no clear D gene. The CDR3 extends over 15 amino acids. Germline V gene lookup returns CDR1 SGHRS and CDR2 YFSETQ. V was cut by 1 base and J by 5 bases, with 13 bases left in between. CDR3 residues: CASSLQVSPNNEQFF. The DNA of the CDR3 is TGCGCCAGCAGCTTGCAGGTCTCGCCGAACAATGAGCAGTTCTTC.

For the CDR3, the DNA is TGTGCCAGCAGTTTTCGGCGGGGGGGTTTTATATACGAGCAGTACTTC. It is translated as CASSFRRGGFIYEQYF. The V gene is TRBV28, the J gene TRBJ2-7; 9 nucleotides align to TRBD2. The V segment lost 3 bases and the J segment 4 bases; nucleotides outside the gene matches: 10. CDR3 length: 16 residues. CDR1 is MDHEN, CDR2 SYDVKM, per germline.

This clone has more than one count but fewer than ten. The chain uses TRBV5-5 and TRBJ2-2; the D is unclear. Germline CDR1 is SGHKS and CDR2 is YYEKEE (reference sequence). V shed 4 bases and J shed 4 bases, with 14 bases lying between them. This CDR3 spans 15 amino acids. The CDR3 DNA reads as TGTGCCAGCAGCGTCACCGGGTCTGGCACCGGGGAGCTGTTTTTT. Its protein is CASSVTGSGTGELFF.

A single count supports this clone. V is TRBV27 and J is TRBJ1-4; 8 nucleotides match TRBD1. The CDR3 spans 15 residues. The junction had 8 bases not matched to a gene; V was cut back by 0 bases and J by 11 bases. Germline CDR1 MNHEY, CDR2 SMNVEV (reference sequence). The CDR3 sequence is CASSLSFARGHKLFF. CDR3 DNA sequence: TGTGCCAGCAGTTTATCGTTCGCCAGGGGGCATAAACTGTTTTTT.

This chain uses TRBV9 with TRBJ2-2; D is possibly TRBD2 (6 bases). The germline V gene has CDR1 SGDLS and CDR2 YYNGEE. The CDR3 has 14 amino acids. The V end lost 6 bases, the J end lost 3 bases, and 12 bases lay between the germline ends. This CDR3 is CASMKSGDTGELFF. The CDR3, as DNA: TGTGCCAGCATGAAGTCGGGGGACACCGGGGAGCTGTTTTTT.

The chain combines TRBV4-1 with TRBJ1-3; no firm D call. Germline V gene lookup returns CDR1 MGHRA and CDR2 YSYEKL. Trimming removed 1 base from V and 4 bases from J, with 5 bases in between. The CDR3 has 13 amino acids. The CDR3, as DNA: TGCGCCAGCAGCCAAGTCCCAGGAAACACCATATATTTT. Translated: CASSQVPGNTIYF.

Here the CDR3 DNA reads TGTGCCAGCAGCCTCCGAGGGGGTACTAATGAAAAACTGTTTTTT. Protein: CASSLRGGTNEKLFF. The rearrangement uses TRBV7-3 and TRBJ1-4; D may be TRBD1 (6 bases). CDR1 is SGHTA, CDR2 FQGTGA, per germline. V lost 5 bases and J 2 bases, leaving 12 bases between the germline ends. The CDR3 spans 15 residues. The whole variable domain, filled in from reference TRBV7-3 and TRBJ1-4, reads GAGVSQTPSNKVTEKGKYVELRCDPISGHTALYWYRQSLGQGPEFLIYFQGTGAADDSGLPNDRFFAVRPEGSVSTLKIQRTERGDSAVYLCASSLRGGTNEKLFFGSGTQLSVL.

The chain has TRBV7-9 and TRBJ2-7; 7 bases agree with TRBD1. V lost 5 bases to trimming and J lost 5 bases; unmatched junction nucleotides: 6. The CDR3 runs 13 residues. From germline, CDR1 is SEHNR and CDR2 FQNEAQ (reference sequence). CDR3 in amino acids: CASSETGFNEQYF. The CDR3 DNA reads TGTGCCAGCAGCGAGACAGGGTTCAACGAGCAGTACTTC.

The gene calls are TRBV6-5 and TRBJ2-7; 8 nucleotides align to TRBD1. Germline CDR1 is MNHEY and CDR2 is SVGAGI. Unmatched junction bases numbered 2, after V lost 4 bases and J lost 3 bases. This CDR3 has 13 amino acids. The CDR3, as DNA: TGTGCCAGCAGTTCCGGACAGGGCTACGAGCAGTACTTC. It encodes CASSSGQGYEQYF.

The chain has TRBV10-3 and TRBJ2-2; TRBD2 agrees at 12 bases. From germline, CDR1 is ENHRY and CDR2 SYGVKD. This CDR3 region has 18 residues. The V segment lost 11 bases and the J segment 7 bases; nucleotides outside the gene matches: 20. CDR3 in amino acids: CAASRWLAGGPIFGELFF. The CDR3 DNA follows: TGTGCCGCAAGCAGGTGGCTAGCGGGAGGGCCAATCTTCGGGGAGCTGTTTTTT.

This sequence joins TRBV30 and TRBJ1-4; no clear D gene. The V gene lost 0 bases and the J gene lost 7 bases, with 15 bases spanning the gap. The CDR3 has 15 residues. Per the germline V gene, CDR1 is GTSNPN and CDR2 is SVGIG (reference sequence). The CDR3 DNA is TGTGCCTGGAGTGTACGAGGATCTATGGGTGAAAAACTGTTTTTT. Translation gives CAWSVRGSMGEKLFF.

This clone showed up just a few times. This sample also contains other DNA sequences that code for the same CDR3. The chain couples TRBV15 to TRBJ2-5, with TRBD2 identical over 12 bases. The CDR3 contains 16 residues. V shed 0 bases, J shed 4 bases, and the junction held 3 bases outside the gene matches. CDR1 is LNHNV, CDR2 YYDKDF, per germline (reference sequence). CDR3 DNA sequence: TGTGCCACCAGCAGAGATGGGGGACTAGCGGGAGAGACCCAGTACTTC. This codes for CATSRDGGLAGETQYF. The whole variable domain, remainder taken from reference TRBV15 and TRBJ2-5, is DAMVIQNPRYQVTQFGKPVTLSCSQTLNHNVMYWYQQKSSQAPKLLFHYYDKDFNNEADTPDNFQSRRPNTSFCFLDIRSPGLGDTAMYLCATSRDGGLAGETQYFGPGTRLLVL.

This chain joins TRBV5-5 and TRBJ1-5; 7 bases align to TRBD1. This CDR3 is built from 14 residues. The germline gives CDR1 SGHKS, CDR2 YYEKEE (reference sequence). Trimming at V came to 4 bases and at J to 6 bases, leaving 7 bases not matched to a gene. CDR3 sequence reads: CASSADRARQPQHF. The CDR3 DNA follows: TGTGCCAGCAGCGCCGACAGGGCTCGTCAGCCCCAGCATTTT.

J is TRBJ2-1 and V is TRBV7-3, with 14 bases matching TRBD2. Germline CDR1 and CDR2: SGHTA and FQGTGA. This CDR3 is built from 15 residues. V shed 5 bases, J shed 7 bases, and the junction held 4 bases outside the gene matches. CDR3 DNA: TGTGCCAGCAGCCGACTAGCGGGGGGGCAAAATGAGCAGTTCTTC. Translation: CASSRLAGGQNEQFF.

This sequence joins TRBV10-1 and TRBJ2-5, with 8 bases fitting TRBD1. The CDR3 has 15 amino acids. The ends lost 6 bases at V and 3 bases at J; junction bases unmatched: 9. CDR1 and CDR2 from the germline V gene are WNHNN and SYGVQD (reference sequence). This chain's CDR3 is CASSERTGTEETQYF. The CDR3, as DNA: TGCGCCAGCAGCGAACGGACAGGGACCGAAGAGACCCAGTACTTC.